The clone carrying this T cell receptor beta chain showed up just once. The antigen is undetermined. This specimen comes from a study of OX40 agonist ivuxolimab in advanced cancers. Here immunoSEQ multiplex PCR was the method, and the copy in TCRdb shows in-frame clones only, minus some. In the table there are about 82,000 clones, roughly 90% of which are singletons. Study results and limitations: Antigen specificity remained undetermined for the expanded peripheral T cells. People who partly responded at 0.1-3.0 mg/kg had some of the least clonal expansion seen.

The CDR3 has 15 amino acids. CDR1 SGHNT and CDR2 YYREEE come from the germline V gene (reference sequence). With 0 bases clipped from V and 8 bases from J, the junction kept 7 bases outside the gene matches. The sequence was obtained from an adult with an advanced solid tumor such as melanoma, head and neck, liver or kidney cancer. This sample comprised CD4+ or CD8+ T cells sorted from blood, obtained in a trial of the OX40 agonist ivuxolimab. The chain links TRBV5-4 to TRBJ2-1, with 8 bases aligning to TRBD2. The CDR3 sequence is CASSLAGLGSYEQFF. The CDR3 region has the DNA TGTGCCAGCAGCTTGGCGGGACTAGGATCGTATGAGCAGTTCTTC.